Reported below is one T cell receptor beta chain. Its target is unknown. Germline-derived CDR1 and CDR2 are SGHRS and YFSETQ. V lost 1 base and J lost 6, with 18 bases in between. The CDR3 sequence is 16 residues long. The record originates from a study of cytomegalovirus exposure and HLA in healthy donors. About the study: Membership in the Caucasian-associated ancestry cluster was found for about 84% of roughly 400 genotyped donors.

Primers included in the PCR were 60 Vbeta and 13 Jbeta primers. TCRdb keeps only in-frame clones here, not all; method: immunoSEQ multiplex PCR. The sample shows around 200,000 clones, 75% to 90% of them seen only once. Study-level results: The classifier, whose performance was assessed in both the original and validation cohorts, reportedly diagnosed cytomegalovirus status with high specificity and sensitivity. V- and J-gene trimming in TCR beta was tied to a missense DCLRE1C variant by an analysis performed later. Cytomegalovirus-associated TCR beta chains were listed, numbering more than 150.

Sequenced: PBMCs. V usage is TRBV5-1 and J usage is TRBJ2-3, with a possible D match to TRBD2 (6 bases). The origin of this receptor is a woman in her late teens or twenties in good health and CMV-seronegative. The CDR3 reads CASSLTSTGVEDTQYF. The CDR3 DNA reads as TGCGCCAGCAGCTTGACTAGCACGGGGGTGGAGGATACGCAGTATTTT.